One T cell receptor beta chain is described in this entry. Trimming pared 0 bases from V and 4 bases from J, leaving 4 bases between. This CDR3 comprises 12 residues. Germline V gives CDR1 SGDLS, CDR2 YYNGEE. Extracted RNA was reverse transcribed into cDNA, the sequencing template. The data were produced by immunoSEQ multiplex PCR, yet TCRdb's version contains in-frame clones alone and is incomplete. The data hold about 210,000 clones, with 50% to 70% observed a single time. The record originates from a study of CD8+ T cells in alopecia areata. Treatment: oral pan-JAK inhibitor, 5-10 mg twice daily. Researchers picked out CD4+ and CD8+ T cells from PBMCs by sorting.

The sequencing used CD4+ T cells sorted from blood, collected at week 4, from a patient treated with tofacitinib. This sequence was found in a human donor with alopecia areata. The rearrangement uses TRBV9 and TRBJ1-2; D is unresolved. CDR3 amino acids: CASSVEAYGYTF. Written as DNA, the CDR3 is TGTGCCAGCAGCGTAGAGGCCTATGGCTACACCTTC.